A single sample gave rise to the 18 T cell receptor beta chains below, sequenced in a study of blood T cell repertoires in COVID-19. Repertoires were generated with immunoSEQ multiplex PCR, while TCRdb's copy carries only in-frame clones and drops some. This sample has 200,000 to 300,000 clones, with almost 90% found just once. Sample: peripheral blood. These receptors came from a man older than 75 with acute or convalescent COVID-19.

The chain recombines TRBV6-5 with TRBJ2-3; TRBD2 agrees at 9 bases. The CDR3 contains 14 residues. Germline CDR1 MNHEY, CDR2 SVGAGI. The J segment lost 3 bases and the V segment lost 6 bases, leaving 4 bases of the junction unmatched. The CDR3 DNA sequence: TGTGCCAGCAGGGCGGGACTAGCAACAGATACGCAGTATTTT. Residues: CASRAGLATDTQYF.

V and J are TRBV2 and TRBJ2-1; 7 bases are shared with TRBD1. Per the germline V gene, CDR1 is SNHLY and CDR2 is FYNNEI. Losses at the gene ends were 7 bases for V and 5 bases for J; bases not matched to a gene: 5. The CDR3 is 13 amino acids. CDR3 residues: CASTQDRNNEQFF. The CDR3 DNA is TGTGCCAGCACCCAGGACAGGAACAATGAGCAGTTCTTC. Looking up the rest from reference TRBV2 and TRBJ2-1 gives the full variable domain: EPEVTQTPSHQVTQMGQEVILRCVPISNHLYFYWYRQILGQKVEFLVSFYNNEISEKSEIFDDQFSVERPDGSNFTLKIRSTKLEDSAMYFCASTQDRNNEQFFGPGTRLTVL.

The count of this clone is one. The CDR3 sequence: CASSGLAGGRNTGELFF. The CDR3, as DNA: TGTGCCAGCAGCGGACTAGCGGGGGGCCGGAACACCGGGGAGCTGTTTTTT. The chain carries TRBV7-8 and TRBJ2-2; TRBD2 matches 14 bases. The CDR3 is made up of 17 amino acids. V dropped 5 bases and J dropped 1; count of bases not matched to a gene: 3. Germline CDR1 reads SGHVS; CDR2 reads FQNEAQ.

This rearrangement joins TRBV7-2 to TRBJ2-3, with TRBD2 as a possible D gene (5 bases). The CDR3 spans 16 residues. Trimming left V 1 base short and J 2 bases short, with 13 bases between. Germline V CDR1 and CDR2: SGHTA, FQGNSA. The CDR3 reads CASSLEVALPTDTQYF. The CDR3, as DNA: TGTGCCAGCAGCTTAGAGGTAGCGCTACCCACAGATACGCAGTATTTT.

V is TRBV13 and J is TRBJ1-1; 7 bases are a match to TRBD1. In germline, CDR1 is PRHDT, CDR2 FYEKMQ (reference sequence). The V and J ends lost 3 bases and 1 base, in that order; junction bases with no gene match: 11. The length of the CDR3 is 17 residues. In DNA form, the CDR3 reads TGTGCCAGCAGCTTCACCGGAGGGGGCGGGTGGAACACTGAAGCTTTCTTT. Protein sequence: CASSFTGGGGWNTEAFF.

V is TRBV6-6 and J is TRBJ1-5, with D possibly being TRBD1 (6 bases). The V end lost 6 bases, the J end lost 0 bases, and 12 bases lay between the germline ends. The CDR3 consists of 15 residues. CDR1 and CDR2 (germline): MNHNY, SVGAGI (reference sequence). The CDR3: CASRAGVHSNQPQHF. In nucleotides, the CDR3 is TGTGCCAGCAGGGCAGGGGTGCATAGCAATCAGCCCCAGCATTTT.

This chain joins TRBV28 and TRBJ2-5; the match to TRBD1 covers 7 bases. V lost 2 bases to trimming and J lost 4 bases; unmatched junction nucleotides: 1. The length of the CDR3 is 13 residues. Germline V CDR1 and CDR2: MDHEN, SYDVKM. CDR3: CASSLNRGETQYF. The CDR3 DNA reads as TGTGCCAGCAGTTTAAACAGGGGAGAGACCCAGTACTTC.

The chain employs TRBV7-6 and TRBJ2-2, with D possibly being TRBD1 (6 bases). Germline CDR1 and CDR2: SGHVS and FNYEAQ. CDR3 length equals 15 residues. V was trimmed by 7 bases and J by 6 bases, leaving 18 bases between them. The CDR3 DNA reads TGTGCCAGCATGCTGGCAGGGGCGGGTTCCGGGGAGCTGTTTTTT. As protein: CASMLAGAGSGELFF.

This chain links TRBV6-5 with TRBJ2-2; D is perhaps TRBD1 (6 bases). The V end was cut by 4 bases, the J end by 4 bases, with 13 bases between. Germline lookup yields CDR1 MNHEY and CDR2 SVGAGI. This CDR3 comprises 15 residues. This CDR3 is CASSSPGQFTGELFF. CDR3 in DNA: TGTGCCAGCAGTTCTCCGGGACAATTCACCGGGGAGCTGTTTTTT.

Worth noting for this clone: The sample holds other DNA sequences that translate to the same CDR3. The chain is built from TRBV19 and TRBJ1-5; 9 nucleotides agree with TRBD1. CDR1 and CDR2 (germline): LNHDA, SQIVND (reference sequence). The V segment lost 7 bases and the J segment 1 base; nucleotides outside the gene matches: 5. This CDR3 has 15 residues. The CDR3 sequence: CASTRTGESNQPQHF. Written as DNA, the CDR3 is TGTGCCAGTACCCGGACAGGGGAAAGCAATCAGCCCCAGCATTTT.

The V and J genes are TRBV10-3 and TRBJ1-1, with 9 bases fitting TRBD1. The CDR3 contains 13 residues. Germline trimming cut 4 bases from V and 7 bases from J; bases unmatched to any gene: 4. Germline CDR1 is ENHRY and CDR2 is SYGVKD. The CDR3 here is CAISGDRALEAFF. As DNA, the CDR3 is TGTGCCATCAGTGGGGACAGGGCACTTGAAGCTTTCTTT.

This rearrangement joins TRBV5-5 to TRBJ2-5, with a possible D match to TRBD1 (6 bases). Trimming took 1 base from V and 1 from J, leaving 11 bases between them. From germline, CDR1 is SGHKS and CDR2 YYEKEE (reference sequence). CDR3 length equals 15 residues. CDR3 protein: CASSLTGTIQETQYF. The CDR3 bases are TGTGCCAGCAGCTTGACCGGGACAATCCAAGAGACCCAGTACTTC.

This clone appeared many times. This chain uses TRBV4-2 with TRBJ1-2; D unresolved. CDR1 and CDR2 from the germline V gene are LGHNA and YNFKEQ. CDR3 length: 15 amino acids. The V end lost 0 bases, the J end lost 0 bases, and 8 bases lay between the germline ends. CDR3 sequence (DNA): TGTGCCAGCAGCCAAGAAGGAGCAGCTAACTATGGCTACACCTTC. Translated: CASSQEGAANYGYTF.

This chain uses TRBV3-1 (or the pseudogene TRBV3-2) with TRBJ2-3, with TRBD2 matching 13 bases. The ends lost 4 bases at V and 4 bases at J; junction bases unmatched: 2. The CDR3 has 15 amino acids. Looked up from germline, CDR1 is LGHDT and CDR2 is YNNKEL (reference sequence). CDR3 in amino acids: CASSRTSGGPDTQYF. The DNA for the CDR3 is TGTGCCAGCAGCCGGACTAGCGGGGGCCCAGATACGCAGTATTTT.

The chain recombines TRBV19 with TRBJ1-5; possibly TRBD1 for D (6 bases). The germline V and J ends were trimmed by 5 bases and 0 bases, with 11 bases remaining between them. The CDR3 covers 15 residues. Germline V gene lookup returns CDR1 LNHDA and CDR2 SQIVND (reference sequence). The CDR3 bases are TGTGCCAGTAGTCAACAGGGACATAGCAATCAGCCCCAGCATTTT. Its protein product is CASSQQGHSNQPQHF.

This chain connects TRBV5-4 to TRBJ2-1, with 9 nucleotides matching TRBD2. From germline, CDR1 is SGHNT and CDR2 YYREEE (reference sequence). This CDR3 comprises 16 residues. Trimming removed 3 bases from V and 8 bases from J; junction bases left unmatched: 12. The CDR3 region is CASSSPPRGGADEQFF. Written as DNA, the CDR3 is TGTGCCAGCAGCTCCCCCCCGCGGGGGGGGGCGGATGAGCAGTTCTTC.

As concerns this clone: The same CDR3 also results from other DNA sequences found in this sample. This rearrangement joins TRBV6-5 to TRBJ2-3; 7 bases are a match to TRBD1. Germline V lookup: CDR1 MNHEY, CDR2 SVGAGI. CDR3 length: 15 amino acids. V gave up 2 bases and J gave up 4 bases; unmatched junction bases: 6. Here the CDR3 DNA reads TGTGCCAGCAGTTACGATACGCAGGGGGCAGATACGCAGTATTTT. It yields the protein CASSYDTQGADTQYF.

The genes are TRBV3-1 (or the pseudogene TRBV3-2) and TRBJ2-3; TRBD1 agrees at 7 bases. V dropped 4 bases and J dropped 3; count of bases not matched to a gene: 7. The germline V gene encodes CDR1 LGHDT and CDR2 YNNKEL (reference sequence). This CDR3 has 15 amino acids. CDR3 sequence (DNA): TGTGCCAGCAGCCTGCGACAGGGTTGGACAGATACGCAGTATTTT. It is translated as CASSLRQGWTDTQYF.